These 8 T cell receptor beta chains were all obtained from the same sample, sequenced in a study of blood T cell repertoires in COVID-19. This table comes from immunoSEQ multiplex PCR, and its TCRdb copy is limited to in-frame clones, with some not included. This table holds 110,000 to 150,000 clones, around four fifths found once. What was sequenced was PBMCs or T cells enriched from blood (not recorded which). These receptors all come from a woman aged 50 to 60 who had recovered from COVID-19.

In DNA, the CDR3 is TGTGCCAGTAGTATAGAAGGGCTGGAGGACACTGAAGCTTTCTTT. Amino acid sequence: CASSIEGLEDTEAFF. The gene calls are TRBV19 and TRBJ1-1; D gene unclear. The germline V and J ends were trimmed by 0 bases and 3 bases, with 11 bases remaining between them. The CDR3 contains 15 residues. Germline V CDR1 and CDR2: LNHDA, SQIVND (reference sequence).

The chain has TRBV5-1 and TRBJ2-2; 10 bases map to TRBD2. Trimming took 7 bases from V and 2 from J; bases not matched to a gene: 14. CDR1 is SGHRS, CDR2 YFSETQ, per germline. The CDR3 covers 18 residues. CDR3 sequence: CASSRGTLAGVNTGELFF. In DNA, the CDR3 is TGCGCCAGCTCTCGCGGGACTCTAGCGGGGGTTAACACCGGGGAGCTGTTTTTT.

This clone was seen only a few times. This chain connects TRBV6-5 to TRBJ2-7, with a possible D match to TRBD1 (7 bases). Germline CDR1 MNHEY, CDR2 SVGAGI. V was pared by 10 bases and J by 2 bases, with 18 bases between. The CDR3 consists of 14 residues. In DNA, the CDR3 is TGTGCCACGGGGGACAGTTCCACGACCTACGAGCAGTACGTC. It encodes CATGDSSTTYEQYV.

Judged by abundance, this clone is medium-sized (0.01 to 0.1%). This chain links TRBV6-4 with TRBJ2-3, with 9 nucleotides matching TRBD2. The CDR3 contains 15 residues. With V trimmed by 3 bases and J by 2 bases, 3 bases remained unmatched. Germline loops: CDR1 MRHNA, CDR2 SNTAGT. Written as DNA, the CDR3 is TGTGCCAGCAGTGAGGCTAGCGGGGACACAGATACGCAGTATTTT. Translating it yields CASSEASGDTDTQYF.

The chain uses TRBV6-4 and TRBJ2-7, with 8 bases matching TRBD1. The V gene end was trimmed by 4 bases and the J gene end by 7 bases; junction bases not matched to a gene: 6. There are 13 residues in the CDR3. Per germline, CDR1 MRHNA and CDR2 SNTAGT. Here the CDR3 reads CASSAGQGLEQYF. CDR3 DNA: TGTGCCAGCAGTGCTGGACAGGGTCTTGAGCAGTACTTC.

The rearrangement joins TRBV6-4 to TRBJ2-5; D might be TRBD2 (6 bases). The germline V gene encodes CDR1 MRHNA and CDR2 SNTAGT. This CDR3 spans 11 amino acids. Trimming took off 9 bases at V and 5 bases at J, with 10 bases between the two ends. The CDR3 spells CAREGGETQYF. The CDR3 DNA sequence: TGTGCCAGGGAGGGCGGGGAGACCCAGTACTTC.

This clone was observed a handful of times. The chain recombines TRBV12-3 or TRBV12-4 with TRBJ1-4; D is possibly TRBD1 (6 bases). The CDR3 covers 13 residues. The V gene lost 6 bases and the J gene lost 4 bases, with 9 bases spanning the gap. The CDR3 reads CASRDSYNEKLFF. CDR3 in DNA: TGTGCCAGCAGGGACAGCTATAATGAAAAACTGTTTTTT.

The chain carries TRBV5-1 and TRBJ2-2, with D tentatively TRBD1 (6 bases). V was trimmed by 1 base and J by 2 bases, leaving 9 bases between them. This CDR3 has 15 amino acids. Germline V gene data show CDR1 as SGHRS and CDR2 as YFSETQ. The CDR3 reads CASSLPQGNTGELFF. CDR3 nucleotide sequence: TGCGCCAGCAGCTTGCCACAGGGAAACACCGGGGAGCTGTTTTTT.